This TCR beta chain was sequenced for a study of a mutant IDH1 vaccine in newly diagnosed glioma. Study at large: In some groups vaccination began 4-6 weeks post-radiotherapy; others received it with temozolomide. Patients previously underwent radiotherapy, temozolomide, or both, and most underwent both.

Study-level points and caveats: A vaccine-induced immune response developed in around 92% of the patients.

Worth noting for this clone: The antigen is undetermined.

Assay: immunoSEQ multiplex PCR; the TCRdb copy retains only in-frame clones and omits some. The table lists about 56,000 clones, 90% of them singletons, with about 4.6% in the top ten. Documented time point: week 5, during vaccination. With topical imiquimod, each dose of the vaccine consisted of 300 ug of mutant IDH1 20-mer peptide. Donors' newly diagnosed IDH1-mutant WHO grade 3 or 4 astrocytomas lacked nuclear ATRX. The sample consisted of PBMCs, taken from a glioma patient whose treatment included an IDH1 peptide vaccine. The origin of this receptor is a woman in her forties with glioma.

Here the CDR3 reads CASSLGGLAGAEGRWTQYF. As DNA, the CDR3 is TGCGCCAGCAGCTTGGGAGGACTAGCGGGAGCGGAGGGACGGTGGACCCAGTACTTC. This rearrangement joins TRBV5-1 to TRBJ2-5; 13 positions agree with TRBD2. The germline gives CDR1 SGHRS, CDR2 YFSETQ. This CDR3 is 19 amino acids long. The V and J ends lost 0 bases and 7 bases, in that order; junction bases with no gene match: 15.